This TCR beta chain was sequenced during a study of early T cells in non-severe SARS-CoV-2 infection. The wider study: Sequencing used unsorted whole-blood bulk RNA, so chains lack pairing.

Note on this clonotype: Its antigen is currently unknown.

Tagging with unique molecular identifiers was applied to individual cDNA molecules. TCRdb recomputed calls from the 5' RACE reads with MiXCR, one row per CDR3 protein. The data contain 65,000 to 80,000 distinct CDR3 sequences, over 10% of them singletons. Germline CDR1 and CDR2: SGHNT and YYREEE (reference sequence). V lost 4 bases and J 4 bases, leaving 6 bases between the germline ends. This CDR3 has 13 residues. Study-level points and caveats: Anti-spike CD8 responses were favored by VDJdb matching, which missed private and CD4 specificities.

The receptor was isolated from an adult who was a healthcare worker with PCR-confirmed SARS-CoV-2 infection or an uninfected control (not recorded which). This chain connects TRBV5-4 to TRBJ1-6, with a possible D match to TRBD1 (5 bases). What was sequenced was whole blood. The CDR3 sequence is CASSRGYNSPLHF. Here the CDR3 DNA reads TGTGCCAGCAGCAGGGGTTATAATTCACCCCTCCACTTT. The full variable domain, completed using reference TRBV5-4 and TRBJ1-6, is ETGVTQSPTHLIKTRGQQVTLRCSSQSGHNTVSWYQQALGQGPQFIFQYYREEENGRGNFPPRFSGLQFPNYSSELNVNALELDDSALYLCASSRGYNSPLHFGNGTRLTVT.